The clone carrying this TCR beta chain was counted a few times. Antigen: not known. Germline values: CDR1 LGHDT, CDR2 YNNKEL (reference sequence). The V end was cut by 1 base, the J end by 8 bases, with 14 bases between. The CDR3 covers 15 residues. This sample was taken from a study of T cells in Graves' hyperthyroidism and ophthalmopathy. Overall study findings and caveats: Ophthalmopathy was identified by the model a median roughly 6.5 months ahead of onset.

Stable hyperthyroidism: no ophthalmopathy progression over 18 months of follow-up. Exclusion criteria comprised uncontrolled infection, other autoimmune disease, pregnancy or lactation. TCR beta CDR3 regions were amplified from RNA transcripts. RT-PCR in the first round (using the HTBI primer set) targeted the TCR CDR3. TCRdb recomputed calls from the multiplex PCR reads with MiXCR, one row per CDR3 protein. The table includes 500,000 to 750,000 distinct CDR3 sequences, roughly 46% detected once. The chain employs TRBV3-1 and TRBJ1-4, with a tentative D call TRBD1 (6 bases). The sequence derives from a young woman with Graves' hyperthyroidism. Sequencing input: peripheral blood or thyroid tissue (not recorded which). As DNA, the CDR3 is TGTGCCAGCAGCCAAGTAAACAGGGTGAAAGAAAAACTGTTTTTT. It is translated as CASSQVNRVKEKLFF.